This TCR beta chain was captured by sequencing in a study of cytomegalovirus exposure and HLA in healthy donors. Whole-study findings and limits: Indistinguishable V segments, including TRBV6-2 and TRBV6-3, were excluded. Sequencing depth roughly uniform across donors was assumed in presence/absence analyses. In a later analysis, HLA-associated beta chains showed higher expansion and lower generation probabilities than comparable chains.

As for this clone: Its antigen is not known. The sample carries other DNA sequences with the same CDR3.

V gave up 3 bases and J gave up 3 bases; unmatched junction bases: 3. This CDR3 has 15 residues. Germline V gene data show CDR1 as SGHTA and CDR2 as FQGTGA. The PCR employed 60 Vbeta primers together with 13 Jbeta primers. Sequenced by immunoSEQ multiplex PCR; TCRdb stores in-frame clones only, minus some. The table includes 90,000 or so clones, approximately 76% detected once. Material for sequencing was PBMCs. The sequence was collected from a man younger than 45 in good health and CMV-seropositive. The chain couples TRBV7-3 to TRBJ2-1; 9 bases map to TRBD2. The CDR3 bases are TGTGCCAGCAGCTTGGTTAGCGGGGGCTACAATGAGCAGTTCTTC. Its translation is CASSLVSGGYNEQFF.